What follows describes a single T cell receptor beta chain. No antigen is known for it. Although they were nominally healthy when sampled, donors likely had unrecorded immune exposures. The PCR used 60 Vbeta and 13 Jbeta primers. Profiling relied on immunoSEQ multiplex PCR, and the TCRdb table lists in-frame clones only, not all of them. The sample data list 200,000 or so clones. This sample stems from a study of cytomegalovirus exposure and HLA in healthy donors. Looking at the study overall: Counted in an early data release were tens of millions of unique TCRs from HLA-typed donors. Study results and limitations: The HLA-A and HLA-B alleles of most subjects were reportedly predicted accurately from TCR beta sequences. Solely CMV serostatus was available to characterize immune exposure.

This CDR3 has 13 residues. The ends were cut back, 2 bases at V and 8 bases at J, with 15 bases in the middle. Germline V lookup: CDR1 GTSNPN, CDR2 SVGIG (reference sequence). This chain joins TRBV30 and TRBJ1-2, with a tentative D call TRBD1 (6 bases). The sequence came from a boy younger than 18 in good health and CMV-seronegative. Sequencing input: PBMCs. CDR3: CAWSPQGRGGYTF. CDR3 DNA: TGTGCCTGGAGTCCGCAGGGGCGAGGCGGCTACACCTTC.